The 16 T cell receptor beta chains reported below all come from one sample, sequenced in a study of siplizumab effects on memory and regulatory T cells. Measured with immunoSEQ multiplex PCR; TCRdb has only the in-frame clones, and not every one. The sample consists of more than 95,000 clones, about 92% of them appearing once. Sequencing was carried out using CD4+ T cells sorted from blood. Every receptor here comes from a human donor in good health.

The chain has TRBV27 and TRBJ1-4; perhaps TRBD1 as D (6 bases). Trimming cost V 8 bases and J 7 bases, with 11 bases left between them. The CDR3 is made up of 12 amino acids. Germline V gives CDR1 MNHEY, CDR2 SMNVEV (reference sequence). The CDR3 nucleotides read TGTGCCAGCGGAGGGACATCTGAAAAACTGTTTTTT. Translated: CASGGTSEKLFF.

The gene calls are TRBV30 and TRBJ2-3, with 10 bases matching TRBD2. The V and J ends lost 4 bases and 0 bases, in that order; junction bases with no gene match: 7. The CDR3 consists of 16 residues. Per the germline V gene, CDR1 is GTSNPN and CDR2 is SVGIG (reference sequence). CDR3: CAWTIPLAGSTDTQYF. The CDR3 DNA sequence: TGTGCCTGGACCATCCCACTAGCGGGGAGCACAGATACGCAGTATTTT.

The chain recombines TRBV11-2 with TRBJ2-2; no firm D call. The germline V gene encodes CDR1 SGHAT and CDR2 FQNNGV. Trimming took 0 bases from V and 11 from J, leaving 13 bases between them. The CDR3 loop spans 14 amino acids. Here the CDR3 reads CASSLDLSIGELFF. For the CDR3, the DNA is TGTGCCAGCAGCTTAGATCTGTCAATCGGCGAGCTGTTTTTT.

The J gene is TRBJ1-1, the V gene TRBV6-1; D unclear. Per the germline V gene, CDR1 is MNHNS and CDR2 is SASEGT. The CDR3 is made up of 12 amino acids. V was cut by 4 bases and J by 0 bases, with 3 bases left in between. The CDR3 sequence is CASSVLNTEAFF. The CDR3 coding sequence is TGTGCCAGCAGTGTACTGAACACTGAAGCTTTCTTT.

This sequence joins TRBV6-1 and TRBJ1-5; D not resolved. The V gene lost 7 bases and the J gene lost 4 bases, with 11 bases spanning the gap. Germline values: CDR1 MNHNS, CDR2 SASEGT. The CDR3 totals 13 residues. The CDR3 DNA is TGTGCCAGCAAGACGCGGGTAAATCAGCCCCAGCATTTT. Amino acid sequence: CASKTRVNQPQHF.

The chain links TRBV27 to TRBJ1-6; D uncertain. V lost 5 bases, J lost 3 bases, and 5 bases lay in between. This CDR3 is 13 amino acids long. The germline CDR1 and CDR2 sequences are MNHEY and SMNVEV (reference sequence). CDR3 sequence (DNA): TGTGCCAGCAGTCAGGACTATAATTCACCCCTCCACTTT. This sequence encodes CASSQDYNSPLHF.

The V gene is TRBV19, the J gene TRBJ2-7; D call uncertain. The germline V gene encodes CDR1 LNHDA and CDR2 SQIVND (reference sequence). Between the trimmed V and J ends, which lost 5 bases and 0 bases, there was a span of 8 bases. This CDR3 spans 13 amino acids. The CDR3 loop reads CASSQQNSYEQYF. The DNA of the CDR3 is TGTGCCAGTAGTCAACAGAACTCCTACGAGCAGTACTTC.

This chain links TRBV18 with TRBJ1-2; possibly TRBD1 for D (5 bases). The germline V gene encodes CDR1 KGHSH and CDR2 LQKENI. CDR3 length equals 17 residues. Trimming stripped 0 bases from V and 2 bases from J, with 16 bases between. CDR3 bases: TGTGCCAGCTCACCACCGGTAATCGGGACGGTCAACTATGGCTACACCTTC. This gives the protein CASSPPVIGTVNYGYTF.

The V gene is TRBV6-5, the J gene TRBJ2-5, with 8 bases aligning to TRBD2. V was clipped by 6 bases and J by 5 bases; unmatched bases: 11. The CDR3 spans 15 residues. Germline-derived CDR1 and CDR2 are MNHEY and SVGAGI. The CDR3 spells CASRQPGLVQETQYF. The CDR3 coding sequence is TGTGCCAGCAGACAACCGGGACTAGTCCAGGAGACCCAGTACTTC.

The genes are TRBV10-3 and TRBJ1-1; no clear D. Looked up from germline, CDR1 is ENHRY and CDR2 is SYGVKD. This CDR3 is 13 amino acids long. V lost 7 bases and J 1 base, leaving 10 bases between the germline ends. CDR3 in amino acids: CAITRAENTEAFF. CDR3 nucleotide sequence: TGTGCCATCACTCGAGCAGAGAACACTGAAGCTTTCTTT.

This chain links TRBV7-3 with TRBJ2-7; possibly TRBD1 for D (5 bases). V was shortened by 0 bases and J by 1 base, with 13 bases between the two germline ends. This CDR3 region has 16 residues. Germline assignment: CDR1 SGHTA and CDR2 FQGTGA. The CDR3, as DNA: TGTGCCAGCAGCTTAACGGGGCGGTCCCCATCCTACGAGCAGTACTTC. Translated: CASSLTGRSPSYEQYF.

With regard to this clone: An end of the junction differs from the germline gene, which may be a read error. The genes are TRBV10-3 and TRBJ2-7, with D perhaps TRBD1 (6 bases). The CDR3 has 12 residues. Looked up from germline, CDR1 is ENHRY and CDR2 is SYGVKD. CDR3 DNA: TGTGCCAGCAGTGAACAGGGCTACGAGCAGTACTTC. It codes for CASSEQGYEQYF.

The rearrangement joins TRBV29-1 to TRBJ2-7, with D possibly matching TRBD1 (5 bases). Per the germline V gene, CDR1 is SQVTM and CDR2 is ANQGSEA. The CDR3 extends over 13 amino acids. V lost 6 bases, J lost 3 bases, and 15 bases lay in between. Written as DNA, the CDR3 is TGCAGCGTAAAGACACAGGCGAACTACGAGCAGTACTTC. Protein: CSVKTQANYEQYF.

The chain has TRBV6-5 and TRBJ2-3; D may be TRBD1 (5 bases). There are 15 residues in the CDR3. V dropped 0 bases and J dropped 1 base, with 8 bases sitting between them. Germline CDR1 is MNHEY and CDR2 is SVGAGI. The CDR3 reads CASSYSGVRTDTQYF. CDR3 nucleotides: TGTGCCAGCAGTTACTCAGGGGTTCGCACAGATACGCAGTATTTT.

Note on this clone: Other nucleotide sequences from this sample produce the same CDR3. V gene TRBV30 combines with J gene TRBJ2-7, with 9 bases fitting TRBD2. The CDR3 is made up of 13 amino acids. Germline values: CDR1 GTSNPN, CDR2 SVGIG (reference sequence). After removal of 5 bases from V and 6 bases from J, the junction contained 8 bases not matched to a gene. CDR3 amino acids: CAWGWRGGREQYF. In DNA form, the CDR3 reads TGTGCCTGGGGGTGGCGGGGGGGCCGCGAGCAGTACTTC. Complete variable domain (other parts from reference TRBV30 and TRBJ2-7): SQTIHQWPATLVQPVGSPLSLECTVEGTSNPNLYWYRQAAGRGLQLLFYSVGIGQISSEVPQNLSASRPQDRQFILSSKKLLLSDSGFYLCAWGWRGGREQYFGPGTRLTVT.

The chain uses TRBV7-3 and TRBJ2-1, with D maybe TRBD1 (6 bases). This CDR3 has 14 amino acids. Deletions cut 2 bases from V and 7 bases from J, with 12 bases between. Per the germline V gene, CDR1 is SGHTA and CDR2 is FQGTGA. The CDR3 nucleotides read TGTGCCAGCAGCTTATCAGGGGCGCGGAATGAGCAGTTCTTC. This codes for CASSLSGARNEQFF.